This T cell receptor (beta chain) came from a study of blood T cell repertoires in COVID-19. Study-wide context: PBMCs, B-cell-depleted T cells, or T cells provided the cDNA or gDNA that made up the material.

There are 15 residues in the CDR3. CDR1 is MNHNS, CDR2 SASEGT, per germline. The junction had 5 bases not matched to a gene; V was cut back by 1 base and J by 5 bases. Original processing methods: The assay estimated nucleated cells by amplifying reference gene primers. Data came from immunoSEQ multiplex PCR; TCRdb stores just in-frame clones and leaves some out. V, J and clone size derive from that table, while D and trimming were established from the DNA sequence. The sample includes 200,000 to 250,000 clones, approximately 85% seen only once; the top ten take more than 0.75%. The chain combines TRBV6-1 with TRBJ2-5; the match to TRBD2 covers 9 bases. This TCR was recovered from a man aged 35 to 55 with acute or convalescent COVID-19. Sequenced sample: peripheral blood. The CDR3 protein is CASSEGLTSGETQYF. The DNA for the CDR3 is TGTGCCAGCAGTGAAGGGTTAACTAGCGGGGAGACCCAGTACTTC.